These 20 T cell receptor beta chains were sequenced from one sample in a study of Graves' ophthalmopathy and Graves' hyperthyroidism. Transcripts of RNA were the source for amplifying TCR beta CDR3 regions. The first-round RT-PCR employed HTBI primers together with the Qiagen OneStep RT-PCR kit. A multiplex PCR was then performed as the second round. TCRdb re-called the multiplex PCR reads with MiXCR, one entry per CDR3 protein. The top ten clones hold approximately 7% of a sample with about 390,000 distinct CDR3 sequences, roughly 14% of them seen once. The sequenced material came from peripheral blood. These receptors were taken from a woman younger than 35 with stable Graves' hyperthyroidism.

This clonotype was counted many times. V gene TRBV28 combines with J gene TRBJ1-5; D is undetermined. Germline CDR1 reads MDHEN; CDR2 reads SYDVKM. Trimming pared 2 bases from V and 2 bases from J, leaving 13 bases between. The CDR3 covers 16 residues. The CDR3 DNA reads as TGTGCCAGCAGTTTAGAAAGGGCTAGCGGCAATCAGCCCCAGCATTTT. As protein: CASSLERASGNQPQHF.

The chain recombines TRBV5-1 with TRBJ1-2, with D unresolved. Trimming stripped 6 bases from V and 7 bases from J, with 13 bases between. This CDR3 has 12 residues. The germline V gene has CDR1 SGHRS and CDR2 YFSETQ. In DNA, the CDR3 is TGCGCCAGCAACACAGAGATGGGTGGCTACACCTTC. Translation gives CASNTEMGGYTF.

The CDR3 is CASSEAALDGYTF. The CDR3, as DNA: TGTGCCAGCAGTGAAGCGGCCCTCGATGGCTACACCTTC. The chain links TRBV6-1 to TRBJ1-2, with unresolved D. The germline V gene has CDR1 MNHNS and CDR2 SASEGT. The germline V and J ends were trimmed by 0 bases and 6 bases, with 8 bases remaining between them. This CDR3 has 13 amino acids.

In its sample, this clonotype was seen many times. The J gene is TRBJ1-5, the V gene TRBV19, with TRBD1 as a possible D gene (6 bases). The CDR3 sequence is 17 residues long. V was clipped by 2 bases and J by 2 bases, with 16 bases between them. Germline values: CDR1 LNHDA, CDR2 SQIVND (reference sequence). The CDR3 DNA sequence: TGTGCCAGTAGTATAAGGGCAGGGGTTGTGGGCAATCAGCCCCAGCATTTT. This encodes CASSIRAGVVGNQPQHF. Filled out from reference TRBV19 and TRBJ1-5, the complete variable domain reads DGGITQSPKYLFRKEGQNVTLSCEQNLNHDAMYWYRQDPGQGLRLIYYSQIVNDFQKGDIAEGYSVSREKKESFPLTVTSAQKNPTAFYLCASSIRAGVVGNQPQHFGDGTRLSIL.

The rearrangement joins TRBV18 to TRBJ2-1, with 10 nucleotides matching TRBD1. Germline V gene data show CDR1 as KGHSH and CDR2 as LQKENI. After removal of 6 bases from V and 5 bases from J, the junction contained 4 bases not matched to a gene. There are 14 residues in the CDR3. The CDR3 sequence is CASSGQGKNNEQFF. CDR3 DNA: TGTGCCAGCTCGGGACAGGGGAAAAACAATGAGCAGTTCTTC.

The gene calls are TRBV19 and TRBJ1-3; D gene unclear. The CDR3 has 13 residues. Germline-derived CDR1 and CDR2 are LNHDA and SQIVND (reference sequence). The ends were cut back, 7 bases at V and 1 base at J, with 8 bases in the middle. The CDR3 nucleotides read TGTGCCAGTAACGAGGTTTCTGGAAACACCATATATTTT. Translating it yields CASNEVSGNTIYF.

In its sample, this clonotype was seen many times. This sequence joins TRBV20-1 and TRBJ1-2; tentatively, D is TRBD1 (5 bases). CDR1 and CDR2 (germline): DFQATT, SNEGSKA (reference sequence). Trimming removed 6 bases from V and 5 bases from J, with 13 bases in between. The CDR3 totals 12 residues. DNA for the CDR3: TGCAGTGCCACCGGGACGGGATATGGCTACACCTTC. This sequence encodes CSATGTGYGYTF.

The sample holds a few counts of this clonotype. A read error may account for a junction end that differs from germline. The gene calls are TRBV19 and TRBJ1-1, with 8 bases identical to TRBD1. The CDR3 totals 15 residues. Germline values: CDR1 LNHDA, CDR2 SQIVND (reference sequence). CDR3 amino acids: CASSSQGALSTETFF. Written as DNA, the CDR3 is TGTGCCAGTAGTTCGCAGGGGGCGTTGAGCACTGAAACTTTCTTT.

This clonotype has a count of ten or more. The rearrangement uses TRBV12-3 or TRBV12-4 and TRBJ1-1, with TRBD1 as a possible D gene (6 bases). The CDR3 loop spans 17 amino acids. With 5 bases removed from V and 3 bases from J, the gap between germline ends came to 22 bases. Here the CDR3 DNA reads TGTGCCAGCAGTCCTTTTCCGACAGGCAATGGGGACACTGAAGCTTTCTTT. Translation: CASSPFPTGNGDTEAFF.

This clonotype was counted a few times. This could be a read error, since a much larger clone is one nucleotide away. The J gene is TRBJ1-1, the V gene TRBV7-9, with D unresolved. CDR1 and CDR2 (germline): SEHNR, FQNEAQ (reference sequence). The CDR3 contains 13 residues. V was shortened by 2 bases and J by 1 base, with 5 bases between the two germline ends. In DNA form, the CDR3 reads TGTGCCAGCAGCTTACAGCAGAACACTGAAGCTTTCTTT. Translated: CASSLQQNTEAFF.

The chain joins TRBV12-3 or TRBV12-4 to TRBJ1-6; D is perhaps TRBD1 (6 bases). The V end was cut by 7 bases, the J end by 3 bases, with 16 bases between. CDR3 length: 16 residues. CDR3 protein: CASTKGGAYYNSPLHF. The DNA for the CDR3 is TGTGCCAGCACCAAGGGGGGGGCCTACTATAATTCACCCCTCCACTTT.

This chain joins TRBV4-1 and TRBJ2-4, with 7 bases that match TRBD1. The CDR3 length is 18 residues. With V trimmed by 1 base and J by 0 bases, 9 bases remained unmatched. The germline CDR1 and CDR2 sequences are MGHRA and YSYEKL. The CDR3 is CASSQGGRGNAAKNIQYF. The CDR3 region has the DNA TGCGCCAGCAGCCAAGGGGGCAGGGGGAACGCAGCCAAAAACATTCAGTACTTC.

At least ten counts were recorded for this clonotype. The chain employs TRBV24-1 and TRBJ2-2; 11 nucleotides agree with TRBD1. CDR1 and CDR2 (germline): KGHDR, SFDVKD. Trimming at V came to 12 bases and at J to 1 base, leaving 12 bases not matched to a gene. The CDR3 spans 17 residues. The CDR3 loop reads CAVGQGALFMNTGELFF. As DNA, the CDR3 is TGTGCCGTCGGACAGGGGGCTCTTTTTATGAACACCGGGGAGCTGTTTTTT.

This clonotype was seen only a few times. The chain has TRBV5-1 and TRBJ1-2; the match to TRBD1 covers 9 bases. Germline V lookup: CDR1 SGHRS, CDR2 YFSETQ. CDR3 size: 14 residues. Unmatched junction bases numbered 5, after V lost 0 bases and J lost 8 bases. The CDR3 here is CASSLEVTGGGYTF. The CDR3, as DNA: TGCGCCAGCAGCTTGGAAGTGACAGGGGGAGGCTACACCTTC.

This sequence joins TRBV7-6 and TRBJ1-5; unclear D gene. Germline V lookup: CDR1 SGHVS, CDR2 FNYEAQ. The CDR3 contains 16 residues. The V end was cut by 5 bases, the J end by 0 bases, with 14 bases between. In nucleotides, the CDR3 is TGTGCCAGCAGCCCTGCACCGGGGAATAGCAATCAGCCCCAGCATTTT. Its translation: CASSPAPGNSNQPQHF.

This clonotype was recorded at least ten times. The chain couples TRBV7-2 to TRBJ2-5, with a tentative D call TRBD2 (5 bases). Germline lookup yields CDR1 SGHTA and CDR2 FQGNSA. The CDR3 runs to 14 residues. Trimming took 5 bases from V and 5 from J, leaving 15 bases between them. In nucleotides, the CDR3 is TGTGCCAGCAGCGAACTAGGATCCGGGGAGACCCAGTACTTC. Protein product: CASSELGSGETQYF.

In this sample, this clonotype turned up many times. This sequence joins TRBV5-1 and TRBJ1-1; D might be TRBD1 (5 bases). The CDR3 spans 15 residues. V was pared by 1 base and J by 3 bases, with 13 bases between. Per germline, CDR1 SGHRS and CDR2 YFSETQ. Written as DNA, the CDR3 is TGCGCCAGCAGCTTGAAACAGGCGAGGGACACTGAAGCTTTCTTT. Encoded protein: CASSLKQARDTEAFF.

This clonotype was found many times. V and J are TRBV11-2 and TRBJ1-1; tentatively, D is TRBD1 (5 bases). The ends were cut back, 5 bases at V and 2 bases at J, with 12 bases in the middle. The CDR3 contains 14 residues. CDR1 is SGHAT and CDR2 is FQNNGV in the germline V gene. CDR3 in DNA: TGTGCCAGCAGCCCAGGGCTGATCAACACTGAAGCTTTCTTT. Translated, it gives CASSPGLINTEAFF.

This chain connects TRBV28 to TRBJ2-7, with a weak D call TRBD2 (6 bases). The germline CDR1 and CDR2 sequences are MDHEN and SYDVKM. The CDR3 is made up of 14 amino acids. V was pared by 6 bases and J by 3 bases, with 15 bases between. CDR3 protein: CASSPDTGSYEQYF. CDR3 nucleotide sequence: TGTGCCAGCAGCCCAGACACCGGGAGCTACGAGCAGTACTTC.

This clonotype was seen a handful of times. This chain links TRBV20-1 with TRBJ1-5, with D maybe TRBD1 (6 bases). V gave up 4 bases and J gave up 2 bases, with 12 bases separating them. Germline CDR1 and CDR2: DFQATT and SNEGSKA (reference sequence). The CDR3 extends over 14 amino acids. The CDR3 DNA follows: TGCAGTGCTATTAACAGGGCGGGCAATCAGCCCCAGCATTTT. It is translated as CSAINRAGNQPQHF.